These 14 T cell receptor beta chains originate from one sample sequenced in a study of PD-1 blockade in mismatch repair-deficient tumors. Profiling relied on immunoSEQ multiplex PCR, and the TCRdb table lists in-frame clones only, not all of them. The data hold around 120,000 clones, with approximately 91% observed a single time. The material was peripheral blood, obtained approximately 70 weeks after starting pembrolizumab. All receptors come from an adult with mismatch repair-deficient cancer.

The V and J genes are TRBV5-5 and TRBJ2-1; D ambiguous. The germline V gene has CDR1 SGHKS and CDR2 YYEKEE (reference sequence). V was shortened by 1 base and J by 9 bases, with 8 bases between the two germline ends. This CDR3 comprises 12 residues. CDR3 sequence (DNA): TGTGCCAGCAGCTTGTACGAACGTGAGCAGTTCTTC. Amino acid sequence: CASSLYEREQFF.

This clone was seen only once. V usage is TRBV7-9 and J usage is TRBJ2-1; D may match TRBD1 or TRBD2 (5 bases each). Per the germline V gene, CDR1 is SEHNR and CDR2 is FQNEAQ (reference sequence). V was trimmed by 5 bases and J by 3 bases, leaving 14 bases between them. The CDR3 is 15 amino acids. The CDR3 loop is CASSPRGTIYNEQFF. In DNA, the CDR3 is TGTGCCAGCAGCCCCAGAGGGACCATCTACAATGAGCAGTTCTTC.

CDR3 in amino acids: CASSPGASAYNEQFF. The CDR3 region has the DNA TGCGCCAGCAGCCCCGGGGCTAGCGCATACAATGAGCAGTTCTTC. This sequence joins TRBV5-1 and TRBJ2-1; D perhaps matches TRBD2 (6 bases). V was shortened by 4 bases and J by 4 bases, with 15 bases between the two germline ends. This CDR3 spans 15 amino acids. Germline-derived CDR1 and CDR2 are SGHRS and YFSETQ.

The V call is TRBV7-9, the J call TRBJ2-5, with D possibly being TRBD1 (5 bases). The CDR3 runs to 15 residues. V dropped 1 base and J dropped 3 bases, with 12 bases sitting between them. Germline-derived CDR1 and CDR2 are SEHNR and FQNEAQ (reference sequence). CDR3 amino acids: CASSLGPRVEETQYF. For the CDR3, the DNA is TGTGCCAGCAGCTTAGGACCCAGGGTAGAAGAGACCCAGTACTTC.

The V gene is TRBV27, the J gene TRBJ2-7; 7 bases match TRBD1. The CDR3 is made up of 13 amino acids. In germline, CDR1 is MNHEY, CDR2 SMNVEV (reference sequence). The junction had 4 bases not matched to a gene; V was cut back by 5 bases and J by 3 bases. The DNA for the CDR3 is TGTGCCAGCAGTATCCGGACAGGCTACGAGCAGTACTTC. This codes for CASSIRTGYEQYF.

This chain links TRBV4-1 with TRBJ1-5; no firm D call. With 1 base removed from V and 0 bases from J, the gap between germline ends came to 7 bases. From germline, CDR1 is MGHRA and CDR2 YSYEKL. There are 15 residues in the CDR3. CDR3: CASSQATDSNQPQHF. The CDR3 DNA is TGCGCCAGCAGCCAAGCTACAGATAGCAATCAGCCCCAGCATTTT.

This clone appeared a few times. The chain is built from TRBV7-9 and TRBJ2-7, with TRBD2 matching over 9 bases. Per germline, CDR1 SEHNR and CDR2 FQNEAQ (reference sequence). The CDR3 has 14 amino acids. J gave up 7 bases and V 5 bases, and 9 bases lay outside the gene matches. CDR3 in DNA: TGTGCCAGCAGCCCGACTAGCGGACTAAGGGAGCAGTACTTC. This translates into CASSPTSGLREQYF.

The V call is TRBV6-6, the J call TRBJ1-2; D possibly corresponds to TRBD1 (5 bases). CDR1 MNHNY and CDR2 SVGAGI come from the germline V gene (reference sequence). V was clipped by 6 bases and J by 4 bases, with 15 bases between them. This CDR3 is built from 14 residues. DNA of the CDR3: TGTGCCAGCAGCAAGACGACAGAGATCTATGGCTACACCTTC. It translates to CASSKTTEIYGYTF.

The chain has TRBV7-3 and TRBJ2-2; a possible D gene is TRBD2 (6 bases). Trimming pared 1 base from V and 0 bases from J, leaving 15 bases between. This CDR3 has 18 amino acids. Germline loops: CDR1 SGHTA, CDR2 FQGTGA. DNA for the CDR3: TGTGCCAGCAGCTTAAGGAGCAGCGGGCCTTCGAACACCGGGGAGCTGTTTTTT. Protein product: CASSLRSSGPSNTGELFF.

This sequence joins TRBV19 and TRBJ2-7; 10 bases are shared with TRBD2. V lost 5 bases, J lost 8 bases, and 6 bases stayed unmatched. This CDR3 is built from 13 residues. The germline CDR1 and CDR2 sequences are LNHDA and SQIVND (reference sequence). Here the CDR3 DNA reads TGTGCCAGTAGTCCTCCTAGCGGGAGTCAGCAGTACTTC. Its protein is CASSPPSGSQQYF.

The rearrangement joins TRBV28 to TRBJ2-3, with TRBD2 matching over 9 bases. Germline V gene data show CDR1 as MDHEN and CDR2 as SYDVKM. The CDR3 runs 14 residues. The V segment lost 7 bases and the J segment 6 bases; nucleotides outside the gene matches: 8. The CDR3 is CASTPVAGADTQYF. CDR3 bases: TGTGCCAGCACCCCGGTAGCGGGAGCGGATACGCAGTATTTT.

This chain uses TRBV5-1 with TRBJ2-7; 7 nucleotides line up with TRBD1. V was pared by 0 bases and J by 3 bases, with 6 bases of the junction left unmatched. Looked up from germline, CDR1 is SGHRS and CDR2 is YFSETQ. The CDR3 runs to 15 residues. DNA for the CDR3: TGCGCCAGCAGCTTGGGGACAGGCAGGGGCTACGAGCAGTACTTC. This sequence encodes CASSLGTGRGYEQYF.

The chain combines TRBV27 with TRBJ2-1, with 9 positions matching TRBD2. The V segment lost 5 bases and the J segment 7 bases; nucleotides outside the gene matches: 3. CDR1 and CDR2 (germline): MNHEY, SMNVEV (reference sequence). The CDR3 consists of 13 residues. The CDR3 region has the DNA TGTGCCAGCAGTCCTAGCGGGACTAATGAGCAGTTCTTC. This codes for CASSPSGTNEQFF.

V and J are TRBV4-1 and TRBJ2-1; no definite D call. Germline-derived CDR1 and CDR2 are MGHRA and YSYEKL. The CDR3 extends over 17 amino acids. With 2 bases removed from V and 9 bases from J, the gap between germline ends came to 23 bases. CDR3 in amino acids: CASSQKPPQPLPREQFF. Written as DNA, the CDR3 is TGCGCCAGCAGCCAAAAGCCCCCCCAGCCTCTACCCCGTGAGCAGTTCTTC.